This T cell receptor beta chain was found in a study of control samples from healthy donors and cancer patients. Libraries were prepared by immunoSEQ multiplex PCR; TCRdb keeps only in-frame clonotypes and omits some of them. This table holds some 80,000 clones, approximately 92% found once. The CDR3 has 14 amino acids. Germline trimming cut 2 bases from V and 7 bases from J; bases unmatched to any gene: 4. The germline V gene encodes CDR1 LGHNT and CDR2 FRNRAP. This sequence originates from a woman aged 55 to 70 in good health. The V and J genes are TRBV12-5 and TRBJ2-1; 8 bases align to TRBD1. Source material: blood. This CDR3 reads CASGLTDRANEQFF. Here the CDR3 DNA reads TGTGCTAGTGGTTTGACGGACAGGGCTAATGAGCAGTTCTTC.